This T cell receptor beta chain was sequenced in a study of CD8 T cells in Susac syndrome. As concerns this clonotype: Its specificity is not known.

Reverse transcription used about 0.45 to 1 ug RNA and random hexamers. MiXCR, applied by TCRdb to the immunoSEQ multiplex PCR reads, yields one record per CDR3 protein. The sample contains 70,000 to 100,000 distinct CDR3 sequences, approximately 96% of which appear only once. Sequencing of TCR beta drew on CD8+ and CD4+ T cells from blood. Negative isolation yielded the CD8+ and CD4+ T cells, while FACS enriched the TEMRA cells. Findings of the study overall: Total CD8+ and CD8+ TEMRA repertoires contained roughly 17 and five Susac-specific public clones, respectively. Peak Susac CD8+ clonal expansion occurred in TEMRA cells and active patients.

V lost 7 bases and J lost 2; bases outside the gene matches: 17. The CDR3 has 17 amino acids. This chain links TRBV12-3 or TRBV12-4 with TRBJ2-7; 7 bases fit TRBD2. The TCR originated in a human donor with Susac syndrome. Sequencing used CD8+ T cells from PBMCs. The CDR3 sequence is CASTQRGVASGTYEQYF. The DNA for the CDR3 is TGTGCCAGCACCCAAAGAGGGGTTGCTAGCGGTACCTACGAGCAGTACTTC.